The 24 T cell receptor beta chains in this list originate from one sample, sequenced in a study of OX40 agonist ivuxolimab in advanced cancers. Only in-frame clones appear in the TCRdb table, and some are missing; sequencing was by immunoSEQ multiplex PCR. Of about 71,000 clones in the sample, about 73% were seen once. This sample comprised CD4+ or CD8+ T cells sorted from blood, obtained in a trial of the OX40 agonist ivuxolimab. The receptors were gathered from an adult with an advanced solid tumor such as melanoma, head and neck, liver or kidney cancer.

The rearrangement links TRBV28 to TRBJ2-7; D is uncertain. The CDR3 contains 12 residues. CDR1 and CDR2 (germline): MDHEN, SYDVKM. Trimming took 9 bases from V and 3 from J, leaving 12 bases between them. CDR3 in amino acids: CASRQAGYEQYF. DNA of the CDR3: TGTGCCAGTCGGCAGGCCGGCTACGAGCAGTACTTC.

On this clone: The sample holds other DNA sequences that translate to the same CDR3. V usage is TRBV7-9 and J usage is TRBJ1-5; D not resolved. Germline lookup yields CDR1 SEHNR and CDR2 FQNEAQ (reference sequence). This CDR3 is built from 15 residues. The ends were cut back, 1 base at V and 4 bases at J, with 11 bases in the middle. CDR3 region: CASSLGSGGNQPQHF. The CDR3 nucleotides are TGTGCCAGCAGCTTAGGGTCGGGAGGGAATCAGCCCCAGCATTTT.

This chain connects TRBV28 to TRBJ2-2; D uncertain. Trimming removed 7 bases at V and 1 base at J, with 7 bases between. Germline V gene data show CDR1 as MDHEN and CDR2 as SYDVKM. The CDR3 is 13 residues long. This CDR3 reads CASIDLNTGELFF. DNA for the CDR3: TGTGCCAGCATAGATTTGAACACCGGGGAGCTGTTTTTT.

This clone was counted between two and nine times. The chain recombines TRBV4-1 with TRBJ1-6; 9 bases line up with TRBD1. This CDR3 contains 18 residues. Germline loops: CDR1 MGHRA, CDR2 YSYEKL. V lost 8 bases to trimming and J lost 0 bases; unmatched junction nucleotides: 11. The CDR3 here is CASDPGQGPVSYNSPLHF. The CDR3 bases are TGCGCCAGCGACCCGGGACAGGGTCCGGTCTCCTATAATTCACCCCTCCACTTT.

J is TRBJ2-2 and V is TRBV7-2, with 7 bases matching TRBD2. The CDR3 covers 15 residues. With V trimmed by 3 bases and J by 1 base, 2 bases remained unmatched. Germline lookup yields CDR1 SGHTA and CDR2 FQGNSA. CDR3 in DNA: TGTGCCAGCAGCTTTGTAGCGGGGAACACCGGGGAGCTGTTTTTT. The encoded protein is CASSFVAGNTGELFF.

The chain joins TRBV5-1 to TRBJ1-4; a weak D match, TRBD1 (5 bases). The V gene lost 1 base and the J gene lost 6 bases, with 13 bases spanning the gap. The germline V gene has CDR1 SGHRS and CDR2 YFSETQ. The CDR3 is made up of 15 amino acids. The CDR3 DNA sequence: TGCGCCAGCAGCTTGTCCGGGGCAATGGATGAAAAACTGTTTTTT. Translating it yields CASSLSGAMDEKLFF.

The chain employs TRBV6-6 and TRBJ1-1, with D unclear. The CDR3 has 13 amino acids. Trimming took off 7 bases at V and 3 bases at J, with 12 bases between the two ends. Germline values: CDR1 MNHNY, CDR2 SVGAGI (reference sequence). This CDR3 reads CASNERDYTEAFF. The DNA of the CDR3 is TGTGCCAGCAATGAAAGGGATTACACTGAAGCTTTCTTT.

The chain employs TRBV7-8 and TRBJ2-6, with D uncertain. Trimming stripped 1 base from V and 0 bases from J, with 7 bases between. The CDR3 totals 16 residues. From germline, CDR1 is SGHVS and CDR2 FQNEAQ. The CDR3, as DNA: TGTGCCAGCAGCTTAGAAACGGCCTCTGGGGCCAACGTCCTGACTTTC. Translation gives CASSLETASGANVLTF. Drawing the rest from reference TRBV7-8 and TRBJ2-6, the complete variable domain is GAGVSQSPRYKVAKRGQDVALRCDPISGHVSLFWYQQALGQGPEFLTYFQNEAQLDKSGLPSDRFFAERPEGSVSTLKIQRTQQEDSAVYLCASSLETASGANVLTFGAGSRLTVL.

V usage is TRBV5-4 and J usage is TRBJ1-6, with D possibly TRBD1 on 6 matching bases. V shed 4 bases and J shed 4 bases, with 18 bases lying between them. Per the germline V gene, CDR1 is SGHNT and CDR2 is YYREEE (reference sequence). This CDR3 region has 17 residues. As DNA, the CDR3 is TGTGCCAGCAGCCCGTCAGGAGGGGGTGTGTATAATTCACCCCTCCACTTT. Its protein is CASSPSGGGVYNSPLHF.

This clone was seen just once. The V call is TRBV2, the J call TRBJ2-1; a weak D match, TRBD1 (5 bases). CDR3 length equals 14 residues. Germline CDR1 SNHLY, CDR2 FYNNEI. The V end lost 6 bases, the J end lost 3 bases, and 12 bases lay between the germline ends. Written as DNA, the CDR3 is TGTGCCAGCAGAGGGGTAGTAGGCTACAATGAGCAGTTCTTC. It encodes CASRGVVGYNEQFF.

As concerns this clone: This specimen includes other DNA sequences encoding the same CDR3. The V gene is TRBV30, the J gene TRBJ2-5; D is undetermined. Trimming pared 0 bases from V and 5 bases from J, leaving 4 bases between. Germline values: CDR1 GTSNPN, CDR2 SVGIG (reference sequence). The CDR3 extends over 11 amino acids. The CDR3 loop is CAWSVGETQYF. CDR3 coding DNA: TGTGCCTGGAGTGTAGGTGAGACCCAGTACTTC.

This chain links TRBV7-9 with TRBJ1-6, with 7 bases matching TRBD1. The CDR3 totals 14 residues. Germline CDR1 and CDR2: SEHNR and FQNEAQ (reference sequence). The J segment lost 7 bases and the V segment lost 5 bases, leaving 5 bases of the junction unmatched. The chain's CDR3 is CASSRQGGNSPLHF. DNA of the CDR3: TGTGCCAGCAGCCGACAGGGCGGGAATTCACCCCTCCACTTT. Looking up the rest from reference TRBV7-9 and TRBJ1-6 gives the full variable domain: DTGVSQNPRHKITKRGQNVTFRCDPISEHNRLYWYRQTLGQGPEFLTYFQNEAQLEKSRLLSDRFSAERPKGSFSTLEIQRTEQGDSAMYLCASSRQGGNSPLHFGNGTRLTVT.

The rearrangement joins TRBV5-1 to TRBJ2-6, with D perhaps TRBD1 (5 bases). Germline assignment: CDR1 SGHRS and CDR2 YFSETQ. CDR3 length equals 18 residues. The V gene lost 0 bases and the J gene lost 5 bases, with 18 bases spanning the gap. CDR3 in DNA: TGCGCCAGCAGCTTGGAACCAGGGCGGTCTTCTTGGGCCAACGTCCTGACTTTC. Protein sequence: CASSLEPGRSSWANVLTF. The entire variable domain, with the rest obtained from reference TRBV5-1 and TRBJ2-6, is as follows: KAGVTQTPRYLIKTRGQQVTLSCSPISGHRSVSWYQQTPGQGLQFLFEYFSETQRNKGNFPGRFSGRQFSNSRSEMNVSTLELGDSALYLCASSLEPGRSSWANVLTFGAGSRLTVL.

The gene calls are TRBV29-1 and TRBJ1-5; D not certain. In germline, CDR1 is SQVTM, CDR2 ANQGSEA. The germline V and J ends were trimmed by 4 bases and 4 bases, with 14 bases remaining between them. The CDR3 has 14 residues. CDR3 sequence (DNA): TGCAGCGTTGTAGCCGGGAACAAGAATCAGCCCCAGCATTTT. Translating it yields CSVVAGNKNQPQHF.

This sequence joins TRBV7-2 and TRBJ1-6, with a possible D match to TRBD1 (6 bases). The CDR3 is 16 residues long. The germline gives CDR1 SGHTA, CDR2 FQGNSA. V dropped 5 bases and J dropped 9 bases, with 20 bases sitting between them. The CDR3 protein is CASSLSPGARTSPLHF. The CDR3 DNA reads as TGTGCCAGCAGCCTCAGTCCGGGGGCGAGGACTTCACCCCTCCACTTT. The full variable domain, completed using reference TRBV7-2 and TRBJ1-6, is GAGVSQSPSNKVTEKGKDVELRCDPISGHTALYWYRQSLGQGLEFLIYFQGNSAPDKSGLPSDRFSAERTGGSVSTLTIQRTQQEDSAVYLCASSLSPGARTSPLHFGNGTRLTVT.

This clone was found once. This sequence joins TRBV28 and TRBJ2-1; D not resolved. The CDR3 totals 16 residues. Germline V gene lookup returns CDR1 MDHEN and CDR2 SYDVKM. V was shortened by 5 bases and J by 6 bases, with 20 bases between the two germline ends. The CDR3 nucleotides are TGTGCCAGCAGTCCTCATGACGCCCGTCTGGGCAATGAGCAGTTCTTC. Translation: CASSPHDARLGNEQFF. The variable domain in full, with the rest retrieved from reference TRBV28 and TRBJ2-1, is DVKVTQSSRYLVKRTGEKVFLECVQDMDHENMFWYRQDPGLGLRLIYFSYDVKMKEKGDIPEGYSVSREKKERFSLILESASTNQTSMYLCASSPHDARLGNEQFFGPGTRLTVL.

The chain couples TRBV5-1 to TRBJ2-7; no clear D. Per germline, CDR1 SGHRS and CDR2 YFSETQ. V was trimmed by 0 bases and J by 2 bases, leaving 15 bases between them. The CDR3 is 16 amino acids. The CDR3 sequence: CASSLAEGRIAYEQYF. CDR3 coding DNA: TGCGCCAGCAGCTTGGCAGAAGGCAGGATCGCCTACGAGCAGTACTTC.

The chain employs TRBV10-1 and TRBJ2-3; no definite D call. This CDR3 has 16 residues. Germline-derived CDR1 and CDR2 are WNHNN and SYGVQD (reference sequence). The V end lost 0 bases, the J end lost 0 bases, and 10 bases lay between the germline ends. This CDR3 is CASSESRRPSTDTQYF. In nucleotides, the CDR3 is TGCGCCAGCAGTGAGTCAAGGCGACCTAGCACAGATACGCAGTATTTT.

This clone has more than one count but fewer than ten. V and J are TRBV5-5 and TRBJ1-6; TRBD1 is a possible D gene (6 bases). This CDR3 spans 14 amino acids. V was pared by 4 bases and J by 6 bases, with 11 bases between. Germline values: CDR1 SGHKS, CDR2 YYEKEE (reference sequence). The CDR3 DNA reads as TGTGCCAGCAGCCTCCGGGACATTAATTCACCCCTCCACTTT. Translation gives CASSLRDINSPLHF.

The gene calls are TRBV5-4 and TRBJ1-1, with TRBD1 identical over 7 bases. V lost 2 bases and J lost 4; bases outside the gene matches: 8. The V gene's germline CDR1 is SGHNT and CDR2 YYREEE (reference sequence). CDR3 length: 15 residues. CDR3 region: CASSLRTGVSTEAFF. CDR3 nucleotide sequence: TGTGCCAGCAGCTTACGGACAGGAGTTAGCACTGAAGCTTTCTTT. Full variable domain (remainder filled in from reference TRBV5-4 and TRBJ1-1): ETGVTQSPTHLIKTRGQQVTLRCSSQSGHNTVSWYQQALGQGPQFIFQYYREEENGRGNFPPRFSGLQFPNYSSELNVNALELDDSALYLCASSLRTGVSTEAFFGQGTRLTVV.

The chain has TRBV4-3 and TRBJ2-6; a weak D match, TRBD2 (5 bases). With 2 bases removed from V and 1 base from J, the gap between germline ends came to 6 bases. This CDR3 spans 15 amino acids. Per germline, CDR1 LGHNA and CDR2 YSLEER. CDR3 DNA: TGCGCCAGCAGCCAAACGGGGTCTGGGGCCAACGTCCTGACTTTC. Protein product: CASSQTGSGANVLTF.

V gene TRBV28 combines with J gene TRBJ2-7, with TRBD1 matching over 10 bases. The ends lost 8 bases at V and 6 bases at J; junction bases unmatched: 4. This CDR3 spans 12 amino acids. Germline CDR1 reads MDHEN; CDR2 reads SYDVKM. In DNA, the CDR3 is TGTGCCAGCGGACAGGGGGGGGTCGAGCAGTACTTC. This translates into CASGQGGVEQYF.

The rearrangement joins TRBV18 to TRBJ2-3, with D possibly called TRBD1 or TRBD2 (5 bases each). This CDR3 region has 16 residues. Germline V gives CDR1 KGHSH, CDR2 LQKENI. V was pared by 3 bases and J by 2 bases, with 15 bases between. CDR3 DNA: TGTGCCAGCTCACCTCCTTCCGGGGCTTCCACAGATACGCAGTATTTT. Residues: CASSPPSGASTDTQYF.

This rearrangement joins TRBV9 to TRBJ2-1; D unclear. Germline V CDR1 and CDR2: SGDLS, YYNGEE. The CDR3 has 11 residues. V lost 2 bases and J 7 bases, leaving 4 bases between the germline ends. CDR3 protein: CASSVVNEQFF. In nucleotides, the CDR3 is TGTGCCAGCAGCGTTGTTAATGAGCAGTTCTTC.